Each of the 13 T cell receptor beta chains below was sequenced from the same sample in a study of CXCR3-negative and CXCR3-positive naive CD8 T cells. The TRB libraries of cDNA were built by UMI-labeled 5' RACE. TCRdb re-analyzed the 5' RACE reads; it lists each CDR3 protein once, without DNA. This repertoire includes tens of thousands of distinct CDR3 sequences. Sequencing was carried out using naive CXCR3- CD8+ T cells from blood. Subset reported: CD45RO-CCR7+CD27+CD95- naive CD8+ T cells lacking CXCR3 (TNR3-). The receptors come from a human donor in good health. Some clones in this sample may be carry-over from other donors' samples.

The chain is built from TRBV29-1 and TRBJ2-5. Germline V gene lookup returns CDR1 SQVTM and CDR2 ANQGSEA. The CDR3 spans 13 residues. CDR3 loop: CSVVTGMRETQYF.

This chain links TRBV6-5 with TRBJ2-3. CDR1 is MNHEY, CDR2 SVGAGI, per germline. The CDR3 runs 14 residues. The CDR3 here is CASGDSGEPDTQYF.

The CDR3 reads CATSPAPGLAADNEQFF. The chain is built from TRBV24-1 and TRBJ2-1; the D gene TCRdb calls, TRBD2, cannot be checked with no DNA. The CDR3 contains 17 residues. Germline lookup yields CDR1 KGHDR and CDR2 SFDVKD.

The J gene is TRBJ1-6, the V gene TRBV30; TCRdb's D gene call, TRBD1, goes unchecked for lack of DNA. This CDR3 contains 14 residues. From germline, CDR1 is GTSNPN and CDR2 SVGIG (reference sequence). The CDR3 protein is CAWRDRGRGSPLHF.

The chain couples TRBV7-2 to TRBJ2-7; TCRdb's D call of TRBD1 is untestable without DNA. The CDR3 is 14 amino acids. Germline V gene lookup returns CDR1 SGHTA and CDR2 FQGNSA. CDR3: CASSSAGHSYEQYF.

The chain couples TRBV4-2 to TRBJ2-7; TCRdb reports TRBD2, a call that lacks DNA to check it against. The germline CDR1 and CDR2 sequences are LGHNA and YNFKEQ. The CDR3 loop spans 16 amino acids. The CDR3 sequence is CASSPRGRDSAYEQYF.

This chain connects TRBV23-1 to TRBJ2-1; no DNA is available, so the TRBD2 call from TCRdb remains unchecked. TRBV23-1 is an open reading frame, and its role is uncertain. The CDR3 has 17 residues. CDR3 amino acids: CASSQSRGGHGGNEQFF.

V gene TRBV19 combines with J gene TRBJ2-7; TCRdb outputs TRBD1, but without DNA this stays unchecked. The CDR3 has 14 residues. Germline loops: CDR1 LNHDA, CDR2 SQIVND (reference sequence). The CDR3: CASSFIGGTDEQYF.

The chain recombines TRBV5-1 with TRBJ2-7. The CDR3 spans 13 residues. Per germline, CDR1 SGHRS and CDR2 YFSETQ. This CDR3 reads CASSWAGRDEQYF.

This chain's CDR3 is CASSVEDRAKETQYF. The chain is built from TRBV9 and TRBJ2-5; the D gene TCRdb calls, TRBD1, cannot be checked with no DNA. From germline, CDR1 is SGDLS and CDR2 YYNGEE. The CDR3 has 15 residues.

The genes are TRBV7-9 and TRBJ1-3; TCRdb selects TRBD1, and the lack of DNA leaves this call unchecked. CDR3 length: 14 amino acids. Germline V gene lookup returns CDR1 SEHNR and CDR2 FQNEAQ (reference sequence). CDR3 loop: CASSFGDLPNTIYF.

The CDR3: CASSAPDRGDNEQFF. The chain is built from TRBV9 and TRBJ2-1; the TCRdb call, TRBD1, lacks DNA for checking. There are 15 residues in the CDR3. CDR1 SGDLS and CDR2 YYNGEE come from the germline V gene.

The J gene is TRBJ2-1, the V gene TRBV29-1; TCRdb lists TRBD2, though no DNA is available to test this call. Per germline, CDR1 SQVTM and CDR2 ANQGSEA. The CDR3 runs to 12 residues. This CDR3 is CSVNSGPNEQFF.